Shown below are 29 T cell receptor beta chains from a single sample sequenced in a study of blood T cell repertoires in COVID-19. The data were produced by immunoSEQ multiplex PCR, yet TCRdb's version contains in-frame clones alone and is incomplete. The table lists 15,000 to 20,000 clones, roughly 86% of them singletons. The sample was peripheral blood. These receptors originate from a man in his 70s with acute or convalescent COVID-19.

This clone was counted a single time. The CDR3 bases are TGTGCCAGCAGCCAAGTGACTAGCGGGAGGTCTGAGCAGTTCTTC. Translation gives CASSQVTSGRSEQFF. The rearrangement uses TRBV4-2 and TRBJ2-1, with 13 bases matching TRBD2. This CDR3 has 15 amino acids. Germline values: CDR1 LGHNA, CDR2 YNFKEQ. J was trimmed by 9 bases and V by 1 base; bases with no gene match: 3.

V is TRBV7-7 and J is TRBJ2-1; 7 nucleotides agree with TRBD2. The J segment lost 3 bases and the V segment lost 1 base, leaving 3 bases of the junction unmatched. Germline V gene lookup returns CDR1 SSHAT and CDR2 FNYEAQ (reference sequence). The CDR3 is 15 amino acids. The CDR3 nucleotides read TGTGCCAGCAGCTTAGGACTAGCTCGCTACAATGAGCAGTTCTTC. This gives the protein CASSLGLARYNEQFF.

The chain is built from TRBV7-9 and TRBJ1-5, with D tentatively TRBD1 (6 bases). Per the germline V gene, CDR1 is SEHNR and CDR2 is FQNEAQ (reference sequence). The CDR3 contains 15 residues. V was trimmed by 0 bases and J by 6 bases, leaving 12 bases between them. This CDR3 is CASSLAAGEGQPQHF. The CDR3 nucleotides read TGTGCCAGCAGCTTAGCAGCAGGGGAGGGTCAGCCCCAGCATTTT.

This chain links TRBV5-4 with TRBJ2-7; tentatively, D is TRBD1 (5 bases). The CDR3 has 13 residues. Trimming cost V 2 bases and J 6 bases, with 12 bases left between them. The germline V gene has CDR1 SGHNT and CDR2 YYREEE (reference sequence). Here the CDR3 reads CASSFTRAGEQYF. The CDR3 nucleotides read TGTGCCAGCAGCTTCACCAGGGCTGGCGAGCAGTACTTC.

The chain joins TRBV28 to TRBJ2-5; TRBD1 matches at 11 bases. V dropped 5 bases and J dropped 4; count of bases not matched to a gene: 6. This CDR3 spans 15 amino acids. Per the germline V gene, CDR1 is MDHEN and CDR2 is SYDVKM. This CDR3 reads CASSPGDRGGETQYF. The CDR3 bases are TGTGCCAGCAGTCCAGGGGACAGGGGGGGAGAGACCCAGTACTTC.

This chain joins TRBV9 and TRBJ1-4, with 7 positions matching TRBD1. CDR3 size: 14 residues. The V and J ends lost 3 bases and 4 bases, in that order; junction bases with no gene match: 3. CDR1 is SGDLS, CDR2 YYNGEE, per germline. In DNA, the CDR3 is TGTGCCAGCAGCGCGGGACAGATTAATGAAAAACTGTTTTTT. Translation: CASSAGQINEKLFF.

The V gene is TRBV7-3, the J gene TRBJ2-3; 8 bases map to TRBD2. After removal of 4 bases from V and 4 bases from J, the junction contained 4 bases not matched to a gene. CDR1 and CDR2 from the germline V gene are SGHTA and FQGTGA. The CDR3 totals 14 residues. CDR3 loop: CASSSGLDADTQYF. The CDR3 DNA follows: TGTGCCAGCAGCTCGGGACTAGACGCAGATACGCAGTATTTT.

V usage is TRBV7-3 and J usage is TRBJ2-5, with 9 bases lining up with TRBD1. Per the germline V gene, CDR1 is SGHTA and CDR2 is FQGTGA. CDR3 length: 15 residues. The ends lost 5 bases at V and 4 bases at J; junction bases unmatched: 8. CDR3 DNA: TGTGCCAGCAGCGCCGGGACAGGGAGGCCAGAGACCCAGTACTTC. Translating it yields CASSAGTGRPETQYF. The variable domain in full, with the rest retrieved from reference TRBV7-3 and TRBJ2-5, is GAGVSQTPSNKVTEKGKYVELRCDPISGHTALYWYRQSLGQGPEFLIYFQGTGAADDSGLPNDRFFAVRPEGSVSTLKIQRTERGDSAVYLCASSAGTGRPETQYFGPGTRLLVL.

CDR3 nucleotides: TGTGCCAGCAGCCTACCGGGACTAGTAGTGAGTGAGCAGTTCTTC. It translates to CASSLPGLVVSEQFF. The genes are TRBV5-4 and TRBJ2-1; 8 bases are a match to TRBD2. The germline V gene has CDR1 SGHNT and CDR2 YYREEE (reference sequence). The V and J ends lost 4 bases and 9 bases, in that order; junction bases with no gene match: 12. The CDR3 has 15 residues.

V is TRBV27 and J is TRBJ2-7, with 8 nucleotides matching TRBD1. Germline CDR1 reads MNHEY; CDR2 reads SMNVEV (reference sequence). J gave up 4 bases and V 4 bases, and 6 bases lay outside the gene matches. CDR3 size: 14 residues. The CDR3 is CASSSPGQDYEQYF. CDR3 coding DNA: TGTGCCAGCAGTTCCCCGGGACAGGATTACGAGCAGTACTTC.

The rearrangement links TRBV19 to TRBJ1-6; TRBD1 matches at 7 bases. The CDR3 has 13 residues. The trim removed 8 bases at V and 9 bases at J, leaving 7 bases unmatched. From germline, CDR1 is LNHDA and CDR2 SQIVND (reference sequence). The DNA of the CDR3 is TGTGCCAGTGAACAGGGGCTGGGTTCACCCCTCCACTTT. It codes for CASEQGLGSPLHF.

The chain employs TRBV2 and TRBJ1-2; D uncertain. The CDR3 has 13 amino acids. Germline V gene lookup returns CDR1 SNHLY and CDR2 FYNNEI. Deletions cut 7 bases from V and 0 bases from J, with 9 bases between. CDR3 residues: CASTYRTNYGYTF. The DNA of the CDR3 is TGTGCCAGCACATACAGAACTAACTATGGCTACACCTTC.

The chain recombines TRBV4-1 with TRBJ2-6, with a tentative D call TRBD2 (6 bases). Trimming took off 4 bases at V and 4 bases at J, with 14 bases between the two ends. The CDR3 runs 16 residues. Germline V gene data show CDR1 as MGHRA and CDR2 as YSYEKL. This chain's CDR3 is CASSREGGVGANVLTF. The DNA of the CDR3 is TGCGCCAGCAGCCGCGAGGGCGGGGTGGGGGCCAACGTCCTGACTTTC.

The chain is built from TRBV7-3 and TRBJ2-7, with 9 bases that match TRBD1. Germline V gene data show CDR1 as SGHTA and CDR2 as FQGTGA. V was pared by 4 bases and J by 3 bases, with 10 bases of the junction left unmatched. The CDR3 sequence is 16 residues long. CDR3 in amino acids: CASSSFGTGSIYEQYF. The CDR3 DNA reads TGTGCCAGCAGCTCCTTTGGGACAGGGTCCATCTACGAGCAGTACTTC.

CDR3 residues: CASSLMGGSTQETQYF. CDR3 bases: TGTGCCAGCAGCTTAATGGGGGGGTCCACTCAAGAGACCCAGTACTTC. The chain uses TRBV7-3 and TRBJ2-5; the match to TRBD2 covers 7 bases. The CDR3 length is 16 residues. Unmatched junction bases numbered 7, after V lost 1 base and J lost 2 bases. The germline gives CDR1 SGHTA, CDR2 FQGTGA.

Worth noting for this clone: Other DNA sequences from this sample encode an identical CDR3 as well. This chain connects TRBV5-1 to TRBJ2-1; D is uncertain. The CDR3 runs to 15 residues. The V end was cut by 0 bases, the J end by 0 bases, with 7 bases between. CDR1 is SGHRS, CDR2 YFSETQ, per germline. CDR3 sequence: CASSLGGSSYNEQFF. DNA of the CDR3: TGCGCCAGCAGCTTGGGAGGAAGCTCCTACAATGAGCAGTTCTTC. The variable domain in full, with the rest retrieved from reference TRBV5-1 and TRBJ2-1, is KAGVTQTPRYLIKTRGQQVTLSCSPISGHRSVSWYQQTPGQGLQFLFEYFSETQRNKGNFPGRFSGRQFSNSRSEMNVSTLELGDSALYLCASSLGGSSYNEQFFGPGTRLTVL.

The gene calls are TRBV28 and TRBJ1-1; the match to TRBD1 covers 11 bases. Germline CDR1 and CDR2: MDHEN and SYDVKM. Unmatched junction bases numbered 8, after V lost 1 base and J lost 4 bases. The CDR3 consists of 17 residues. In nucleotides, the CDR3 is TGTGCCAGCAGTTTATTTGGGACAGGGGGTGCGGCCACTGAAGCTTTCTTT. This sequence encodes CASSLFGTGGAATEAFF.

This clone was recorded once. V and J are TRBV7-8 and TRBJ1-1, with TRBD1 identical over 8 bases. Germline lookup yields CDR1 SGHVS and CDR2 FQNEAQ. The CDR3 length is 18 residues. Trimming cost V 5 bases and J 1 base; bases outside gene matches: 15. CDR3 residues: CASSLRSGGATKNTEAFF. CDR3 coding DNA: TGTGCCAGCAGCCTCCGTTCAGGGGGCGCAACAAAGAACACTGAAGCTTTCTTT.

The CDR3: CASSISRGETQYF. The CDR3 DNA is TGTGCCAGTAGTATCTCCAGGGGAGAGACCCAGTACTTC. V gene TRBV19 combines with J gene TRBJ2-5; tentative D call: TRBD1 (6 bases). The V end was cut by 3 bases, the J end by 4 bases, with 9 bases between. CDR1 is LNHDA, CDR2 SQIVND, per germline (reference sequence). The CDR3 has 13 amino acids.

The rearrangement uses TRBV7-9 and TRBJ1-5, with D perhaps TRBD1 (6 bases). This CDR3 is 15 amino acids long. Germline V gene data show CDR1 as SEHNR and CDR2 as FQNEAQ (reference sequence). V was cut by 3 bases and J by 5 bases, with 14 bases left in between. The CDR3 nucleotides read TGTGCCAGCAGCTTCTACCGGGACACAGATCAGCCCCAGCATTTT. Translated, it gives CASSFYRDTDQPQHF.

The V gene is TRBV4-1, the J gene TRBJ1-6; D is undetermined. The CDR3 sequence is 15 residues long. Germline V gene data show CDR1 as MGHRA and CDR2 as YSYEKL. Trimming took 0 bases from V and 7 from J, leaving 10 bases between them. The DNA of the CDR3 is TGCGCCAGCAGCCAAGATAAAGCCTTAAATTCACCCCTCCACTTT. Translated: CASSQDKALNSPLHF.

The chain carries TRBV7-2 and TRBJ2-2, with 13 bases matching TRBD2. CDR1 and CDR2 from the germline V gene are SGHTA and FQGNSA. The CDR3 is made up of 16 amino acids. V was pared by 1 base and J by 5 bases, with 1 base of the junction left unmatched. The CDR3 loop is CASSLGLAGGTGELFF. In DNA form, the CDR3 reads TGTGCCAGCAGCTTAGGACTAGCGGGAGGTACCGGGGAGCTGTTTTTT.

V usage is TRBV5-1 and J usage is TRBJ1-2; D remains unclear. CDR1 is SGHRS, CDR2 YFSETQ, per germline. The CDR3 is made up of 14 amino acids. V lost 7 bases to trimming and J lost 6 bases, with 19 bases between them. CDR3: CASALLAGDHGYTF. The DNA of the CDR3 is TGCGCCAGCGCCCTCTTGGCAGGCGACCATGGCTACACCTTC.

The CDR3 region is CASSMTGGNQPQHF. The CDR3 DNA follows: TGTGCCAGCAGTATGACAGGGGGCAATCAGCCCCAGCATTTT. The V and J genes are TRBV6-2 or TRBV6-3 and TRBJ1-5; TRBD1 matches 8 bases. Germline trimming cut 5 bases from V and 2 bases from J; bases unmatched to any gene: 2. Germline CDR1 MNHEY, CDR2 SVGEGT. The CDR3 consists of 14 residues.

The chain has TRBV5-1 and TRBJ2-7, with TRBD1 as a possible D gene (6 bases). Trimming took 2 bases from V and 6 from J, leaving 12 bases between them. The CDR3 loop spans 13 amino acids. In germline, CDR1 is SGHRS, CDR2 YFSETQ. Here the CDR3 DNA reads TGCGCCAGCAGCTTCCCCACAGGGCTCGAGCAGTACTTC. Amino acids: CASSFPTGLEQYF.

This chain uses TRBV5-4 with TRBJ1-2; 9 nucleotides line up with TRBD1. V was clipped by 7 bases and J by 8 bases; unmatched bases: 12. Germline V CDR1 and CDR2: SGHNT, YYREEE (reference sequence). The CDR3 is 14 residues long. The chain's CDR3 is CASGSEQGAMGYTF. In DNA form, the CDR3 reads TGTGCCAGCGGATCAGAACAGGGGGCGATGGGCTACACCTTC.

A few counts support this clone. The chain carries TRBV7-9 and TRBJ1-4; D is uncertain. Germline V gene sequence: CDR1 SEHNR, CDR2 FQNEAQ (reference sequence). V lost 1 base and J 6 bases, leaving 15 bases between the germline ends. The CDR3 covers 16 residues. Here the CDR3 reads CASSLGIGDEDEKLFF. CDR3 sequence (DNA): TGTGCCAGCAGCTTAGGCATCGGTGACGAGGATGAAAAACTGTTTTTT.

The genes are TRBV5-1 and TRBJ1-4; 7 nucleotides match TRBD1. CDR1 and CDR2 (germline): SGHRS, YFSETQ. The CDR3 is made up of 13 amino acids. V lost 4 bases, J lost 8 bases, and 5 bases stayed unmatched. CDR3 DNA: TGCGCCAGCAGCAAGGGGGCGGAAGAAAAACTGTTTTTT. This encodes CASSKGAEEKLFF.

CDR3 bases: TGTGCCAGCAGCTCAAATAGGGGAACGAATGAGCAGTTCTTC. Translating gives CASSSNRGTNEQFF. This chain links TRBV7-9 with TRBJ2-1; D is possibly TRBD1 (5 bases). Germline-derived CDR1 and CDR2 are SEHNR and FQNEAQ (reference sequence). This CDR3 has 14 residues. Deletions cut 4 bases from V and 7 bases from J, with 14 bases between. The full variable domain, with the rest looked up from reference TRBV7-9 and TRBJ2-1, is DTGVSQNPRHKITKRGQNVTFRCDPISEHNRLYWYRQTLGQGPEFLTYFQNEAQLEKSRLLSDRFSAERPKGSFSTLEIQRTEQGDSAMYLCASSSNRGTNEQFFGPGTRLTVL.